This T cell receptor beta chain was documented in a study of T-cell reconstitution after alpha-beta-depleted transplantation in children. Points from the study as a whole: After transplant, at about two months, alpha-beta T cells were reportedly derived from several hundred expanded graft clones. Counts and diversity of T cells one year after transplant came mostly from newly produced T cells.

V was pared by 6 bases and J by 5 bases, with 9 bases of the junction left unmatched. In germline, CDR1 is MNHNS, CDR2 SASEGT. CDR3 length equals 14 residues. Note on this clonotype: The antigen remains unidentified.

For TCRbeta, the library was prepared with unique molecular identifiers. MiXCR, applied by TCRdb to the PCR reads, yields one record per CDR3 protein. This sample has 70,000 or so distinct CDR3 sequences; 9.5% to 13% occur once, and the top ten carry roughly 13%. The clonotype was recovered from a boy younger than 18 with acute myeloid leukemia, due to receive a stem cell transplant. The source was PBMCs, collected before TCRalphabeta/CD19-depleted stem cell transplant. The V call is TRBV6-1, the J call TRBJ2-5; 7 bases agree with TRBD2. Written as DNA, the CDR3 is TGTGCCAGCAGACCCGGACTAGTGGATGAGACCCAGTACTTC. Protein product: CASRPGLVDETQYF.